Detailed here is one T cell receptor (beta chain). The sample originates from a study of cytomegalovirus exposure and HLA in healthy donors. The V gene's germline CDR1 is MDHEN and CDR2 SYDVKM. The germline V and J ends were trimmed by 4 bases and 2 bases, with 12 bases remaining between them. This CDR3 spans 15 amino acids. With 60 Vbeta and 13 Jbeta primers, the PCR was carried out. The assay was immunoSEQ multiplex PCR, and TCRdb's table has in-frame clones only and misses some. The data show about 100,000 clones, about 70% seen once. This TCR derives from a female donor in good health and CMV-seropositive. The V and J genes are TRBV28 and TRBJ1-5; no reliable D call. Source material: PBMCs. The CDR3 nucleotides are TGTGCCAGCAGTTCACACCCCGGGGGCAATCAGCCCCAGCATTTT. It encodes CASSSHPGGNQPQHF.